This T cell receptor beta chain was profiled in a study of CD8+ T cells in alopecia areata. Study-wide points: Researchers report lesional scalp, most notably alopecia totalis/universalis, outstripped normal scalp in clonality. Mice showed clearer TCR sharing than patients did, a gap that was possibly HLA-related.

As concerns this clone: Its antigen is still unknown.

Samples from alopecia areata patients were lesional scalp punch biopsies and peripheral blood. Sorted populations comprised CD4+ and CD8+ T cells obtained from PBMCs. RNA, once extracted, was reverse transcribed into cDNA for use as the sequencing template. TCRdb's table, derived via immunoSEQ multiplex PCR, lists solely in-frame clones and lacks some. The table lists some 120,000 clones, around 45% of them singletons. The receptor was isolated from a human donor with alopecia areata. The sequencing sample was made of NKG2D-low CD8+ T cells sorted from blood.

The CDR3 DNA is TGCAGCGTTGAAGGGCAGCCCGCCTACGAGCAGTACTTC. This encodes CSVEGQPAYEQYF. This rearrangement joins TRBV29-1 to TRBJ2-7; no clear D gene. The V gene's germline CDR1 is SQVTM and CDR2 ANQGSEA. CDR3 length equals 13 residues. V was trimmed by 1 base and J by 2 bases, leaving 9 bases between them.